Following are 20 T cell receptor beta chains from one sample sequenced in a study of T cell responses to AZD1222 COVID-19 vaccine. Sequencing was performed with immunoSEQ multiplex PCR; in TCRdb, only in-frame clones are kept and a portion is missing. The sample has 170,000 or so clones, about 90% seen once. The sequencing here drew on peripheral blood, taken 28 days after the second AZD1222 dose. The receptors originated from an adult who received the AZD1222 COVID-19 vaccine.

The chain recombines TRBV5-4 with TRBJ1-4, with D tentatively TRBD1 (5 bases). Germline V gene sequence: CDR1 SGHNT, CDR2 YYREEE (reference sequence). Trimming pared 5 bases from V and 8 bases from J, leaving 16 bases between. This CDR3 contains 14 residues. CDR3 bases: TGTGCCAGCAGGAAGAACACCGAGGGGGAAAAACTGTTTTTT. Translated, it gives CASRKNTEGEKLFF. Complete variable domain (other parts from reference TRBV5-4 and TRBJ1-4): ETGVTQSPTHLIKTRGQQVTLRCSSQSGHNTVSWYQQALGQGPQFIFQYYREEENGRGNFPPRFSGLQFPNYSSELNVNALELDDSALYLCASRKNTEGEKLFFGSGTQLSVL.

CDR3 residues: CASSGQGATGYEQYF. Written as DNA, the CDR3 is TGTGCCAGTAGCGGACAGGGGGCCACAGGCTACGAGCAGTACTTC. J is TRBJ2-7 and V is TRBV19; 11 positions match TRBD1. The CDR3 spans 15 residues. The J segment lost 3 bases and the V segment lost 6 bases, leaving 7 bases of the junction unmatched. Germline V gene sequence: CDR1 LNHDA, CDR2 SQIVND (reference sequence).

V usage is TRBV9 and J usage is TRBJ2-7; a weak D match, TRBD1 (6 bases). In germline, CDR1 is SGDLS, CDR2 YYNGEE. CDR3 size: 15 residues. V was shortened by 0 bases and J by 2 bases, with 12 bases between the two germline ends. For the CDR3, the DNA is TGTGCCAGCAGCGTAGATACAGGGATTACCTACGAGCAGTACTTC. Its translation: CASSVDTGITYEQYF.

J is TRBJ2-2 and V is TRBV4-3; D might be TRBD1 or TRBD2, each matching 5 bases. Trimming took 0 bases from V and 1 from J, leaving 12 bases between them. The CDR3 is 17 residues long. The germline V gene encodes CDR1 LGHNA and CDR2 YSLEER. The CDR3 here is CASSQDLGTLNTGELFF. CDR3 bases: TGCGCCAGCAGCCAAGATCTCGGGACCTTGAACACCGGGGAGCTGTTTTTT.

V gene TRBV6-6 combines with J gene TRBJ1-5, with 10 bases matching TRBD1. The trim removed 6 bases at V and 0 bases at J, leaving 17 bases unmatched. From germline, CDR1 is MNHNY and CDR2 SVGAGI (reference sequence). The CDR3 extends over 20 amino acids. CDR3 loop: CASSRQRDRGSLYSNQPQHF. The CDR3 region has the DNA TGTGCCAGCAGCCGACAGAGGGACAGGGGATCCCTTTATAGCAATCAGCCCCAGCATTTT.

V is TRBV2 and J is TRBJ2-7; TRBD2 matches at 13 bases. CDR1 and CDR2 from the germline V gene are SNHLY and FYNNEI. The CDR3 is 16 amino acids. Trimming cost V 3 bases and J 0 bases; bases outside gene matches: 2. The CDR3 is CASSDWTSGGSYEQYF. The CDR3 DNA sequence: TGTGCCAGCAGTGATTGGACTAGCGGGGGCTCCTACGAGCAGTACTTC.

The chain combines TRBV4-3 with TRBJ2-5; possibly TRBD1 for D (6 bases). Trimming left V 5 bases short and J 1 base short, with 8 bases between. CDR3 length: 13 residues. The germline V gene encodes CDR1 LGHNA and CDR2 YSLEER. The CDR3 spells CASSGQLQETQYF. In DNA, the CDR3 is TGCGCCAGCAGCGGACAGCTCCAAGAGACCCAGTACTTC.

The chain has TRBV20-1 and TRBJ1-2; no firm D call. The CDR3 has 10 amino acids. Trimming removed 0 bases from V and 8 bases from J, with 4 bases in between. The germline CDR1 and CDR2 sequences are DFQATT and SNEGSKA (reference sequence). The CDR3 is CSAREEGYTF. The DNA for the CDR3 is TGCAGTGCTAGAGAGGAGGGCTACACCTTC.

This chain links TRBV27 with TRBJ1-1, with a weak D call TRBD1 (6 bases). V was trimmed by 7 bases and J by 1 base, leaving 19 bases between them. Germline CDR1 MNHEY, CDR2 SMNVEV (reference sequence). The CDR3 loop spans 16 amino acids. CDR3 amino acids: CASNTIGGGRNTEAFF. CDR3 sequence (DNA): TGTGCCAGCAATACTATTGGGGGGGGCCGGAACACTGAAGCTTTCTTT.

This sequence joins TRBV2 and TRBJ1-1; TRBD1 matches 7 bases. This CDR3 has 15 residues. In germline, CDR1 is SNHLY, CDR2 FYNNEI. V was pared by 6 bases and J by 3 bases, with 10 bases of the junction left unmatched. The CDR3 here is CASRVEGQYDTEAFF. CDR3 nucleotides: TGTGCCAGCAGAGTGGAGGGACAGTATGACACTGAAGCTTTCTTT.

V usage is TRBV18 and J usage is TRBJ1-6; 10 positions agree with TRBD1. The CDR3 runs to 15 residues. Losses at the gene ends were 2 bases for V and 5 bases for J; bases not matched to a gene: 0. Germline values: CDR1 KGHSH, CDR2 LQKENI. The CDR3 loop is CASSPGTGDNSPLHF. DNA of the CDR3: TGTGCCAGCTCACCAGGGACAGGGGATAATTCACCCCTCCACTTT.

The chain couples TRBV18 to TRBJ2-3, with 10 bases lining up with TRBD2. V shed 3 bases and J 5 bases; nucleotides not matched to a gene: 5. Germline V lookup: CDR1 KGHSH, CDR2 LQKENI. The CDR3 totals 15 residues. The CDR3 protein is CASSPLAGVRDTQYF. CDR3 nucleotide sequence: TGTGCCAGCTCACCTCTAGCGGGGGTCAGAGATACGCAGTATTTT.

This clone was detected only once. The gene calls are TRBV6-5 and TRBJ1-2, with no clear D. The CDR3 consists of 14 residues. CDR1 and CDR2 (germline): MNHEY, SVGAGI. Trimming stripped 7 bases from V and 0 bases from J, with 12 bases between. The CDR3 nucleotides are TGTGCCAGCAATCCCACTTGGACTAACTATGGCTACACCTTC. Protein product: CASNPTWTNYGYTF.

The CDR3 nucleotides read TGTGCCAGCAACTTAGGGACTAATGAAAAACTGTTTTTT. Translating gives CASNLGTNEKLFF. The chain carries TRBV12-3 or TRBV12-4 and TRBJ1-4; no definite D call. The CDR3 is 13 residues long. V was pared by 7 bases and J by 2 bases, with 8 bases between.

V and J are TRBV7-9 and TRBJ2-1; no definite D call. The CDR3 contains 17 residues. Trimming removed 2 bases at V and 0 bases at J, with 14 bases between. The germline V gene has CDR1 SEHNR and CDR2 FQNEAQ (reference sequence). This CDR3 is CASSLLPTASSYNEQFF. CDR3 coding DNA: TGTGCCAGCAGCTTACTTCCGACGGCGAGCTCCTACAATGAGCAGTTCTTC.

V and J are TRBV7-9 and TRBJ2-1; TRBD2 matches 8 bases. CDR1 is SEHNR and CDR2 is FQNEAQ in the germline V gene (reference sequence). V shed 5 bases and J 2 bases; nucleotides not matched to a gene: 8. This CDR3 has 16 residues. The DNA for the CDR3 is TGTGCCAGCAGCCATCGCTCGGGGGGGCCCTACAATGAGCAGTTCTTC. It translates to CASSHRSGGPYNEQFF.

The V gene is TRBV9, the J gene TRBJ2-3, with D unclear. V was pared by 4 bases and J by 2 bases, with 5 bases between. The CDR3 consists of 12 residues. CDR1 is SGDLS, CDR2 YYNGEE, per germline. CDR3 bases: TGTGCCAGCAGCCCCCACACAGATACGCAGTATTTT. It codes for CASSPHTDTQYF.

This chain links TRBV7-9 with TRBJ2-3; the D call may be TRBD1 or TRBD2 (5 bases each). This CDR3 is built from 15 residues. CDR1 is SEHNR, CDR2 FQNEAQ, per germline (reference sequence). Trimming shortened V by 6 bases and J by 2 bases, and 15 bases separated the two germline ends. CDR3 in amino acids: CASRLTGADTDTQYF. Here the CDR3 DNA reads TGTGCCAGCAGACTAACCGGGGCGGACACAGATACGCAGTATTTT.

V and J are TRBV3-1 (or the pseudogene TRBV3-2) and TRBJ1-4, with D unclear. Germline CDR1 and CDR2: LGHDT and YNNKEL (reference sequence). The V gene lost 1 base and the J gene lost 8 bases, with 11 bases spanning the gap. The CDR3 is 14 residues long. This chain's CDR3 is CASSQGPTAEKLFF. CDR3 DNA sequence: TGTGCCAGCAGCCAAGGTCCGACGGCCGAAAAACTGTTTTTT.

CDR3 sequence (DNA): TGTGCCAGTAGTATCCCATTCCAACTAGCGGGGGGGCCCAATGAGCAGTTCTTC. Translating it yields CASSIPFQLAGGPNEQFF. The chain has TRBV19 and TRBJ2-1; 13 bases match TRBD2. Germline CDR1 LNHDA, CDR2 SQIVND (reference sequence). V dropped 3 bases and J dropped 6; count of bases not matched to a gene: 11. The CDR3 consists of 18 residues.